These T cell receptor beta chains were read from a single sample in a study of T-cell memory formation after mild COVID-19. TCRdb analysed the 5' RACE reads with MiXCR anew, one entry per CDR3 protein. The sample consists of about 100,000 distinct CDR3 sequences, roughly an eighth of them appearing once. The sample taken for sequencing was PBMCs or a T cell subset sorted from them (not recorded which). Source of these receptors: a man aged 18 to 30 who had mild COVID-19 (a few samples of this study predate the infection). Cell type and time point are not known. Both conserved end residues are part of each CDR3. Each record gives: CDR3 DNA, CDR3 protein, D gene, clone size, J gene, V gene. A D gene is named only where the DNA matches it firmly. Clone size, where shown, is once, few, many, or a class for clones that have expanded.

TGCAGTGCTAGAGATGGGTCTCCAAATATTTACAATGAGCAGTTCTTC | CSARDGSPNIYNEQFF | - | few | TRBJ2-1 | TRBV20-1
TGCGCCAGCAGCCAAGATAGGACAGAGAGCACAGATACGCAGTATTTT | CASSQDRTESTDTQYF | - | many | TRBJ2-3 | TRBV4-1
TGTGCCAGCAGCCAAGATTCTGGTATCATCGACAGGTGTTCTCCTACGTCCTACGAGCAGTACTTC | CASSQDSGIIDRCSPTSYEQYF | - | few | TRBJ2-7 | TRBV3-2
TGTGCCAGCAGCTTCACTAGCGGGGGGGTAGCAGATACGCAGTATTTT | CASSFTSGGVADTQYF | TRBD2 | many | TRBJ2-3 | TRBV7-6
TGTGCCAGCAGCTGGCGAGGACAGGTCTCGCAAGAGACCCAGTACTTC | CASSWRGQVSQETQYF | TRBD1 | few | TRBJ2-5 | TRBV11-2
TGTGCCAGCAGCCCCATCGCAGGTGCTGGCACAGATACGCAGTATTTT | CASSPIAGAGTDTQYF | - | - | TRBJ2-3 | TRBV7-3
TGCAGTGCTAGAGATCAAGGGACCTACTCCTACAATGAGCAGTTCTTC | CSARDQGTYSYNEQFF | - | - | TRBJ2-1 | TRBV20-1
TGTGCCAGCAGCAAAACAGGGGGCCAAGAGACCCAGTACTTC | CASSKTGGQETQYF | - | - | TRBJ2-5 | TRBV21-1
TGTGCCAGCAGCCAAATCCGGGACAGTGTTGAGCAGTACTTC | CASSQIRDSVEQYF | TRBD1 | many | TRBJ2-7 | TRBV14
TGTGCCAGCAGTTCCCTTGGACTAGCGGGGGGAGATACGCAGTATTTT | CASSSLGLAGGDTQYF | TRBD2 | - | TRBJ2-3 | TRBV12-3/TRBV12-4
TGTGCCAGCGAACCGGGACAGGGAATTTACGAGCAGTACTTC | CASEPGQGIYEQYF | TRBD1 | - | TRBJ2-7 | TRBV7-9
TGCGCCAGCAGCCGGGACGGGGAGGGGCTCCACTTC | CASSRDGEGLHF | TRBD2 | - | TRBJ2-7 | TRBV5-1
TGTGCCAGCAGTTTGGGAGGAAGGGGTGCAGCTTTCTTT | CASSLGGRGAAFF | - | - | TRBJ1-1 | TRBV6-5
TGTGCCAGCAGCTTGGGTCTCTACGAGCAGTACTTC | CASSLGLYEQYF | - | - | TRBJ2-7 | TRBV11-2
TGTGCCAGTTCAGGACAGGGCCCCGACTCCGGGGAGCTGTTTTTT | CASSGQGPDSGELFF | TRBD1 | - | TRBJ2-2 | TRBV19
TGCGCCAGCAGCCAACGGTGGGACTCCTACAATGAGCAGTTCTTC | CASSQRWDSYNEQFF | - | few | TRBJ2-1 | TRBV4-1
TGTGCCAGCAGTTTAGAGAGGGAACTAGCGGCCCGCACAGATACGCAGTATTTT | CASSLERELAARTDTQYF | TRBD2 | - | TRBJ2-3 | TRBV28
TGTGCCAGCAGAGGCGAGGACAGCTATGGCTACACCTTC | CASRGEDSYGYTF | - | - | TRBJ1-2 | TRBV12-3/TRBV12-4
TGCAGTGCTAGAGGGGGGGACAGCCACAATGAGCAGTTCTTC | CSARGGDSHNEQFF | - | many | TRBJ2-1 | TRBV20-1
TGTGCCAGCAGTTACACGTCCTACGAGCAGTACTTC | CASSYTSYEQYF | - | few | TRBJ2-7 | TRBV6-2/TRBV6-3
TGTGCCAGCAGCCCCGACCCAGGGAGTAATGGCTACACCTTC | CASSPDPGSNGYTF | - | - | TRBJ1-2 | TRBV7-8
TGTGCCAGCAGCTTGATACAGGGGTCCGCCTATGGCTACACCTTC | CASSLIQGSAYGYTF | TRBD1 | few | TRBJ1-2 | TRBV5-4